The source of this T cell receptor (beta chain) is a study of blood T cell repertoires in COVID-19. The ends were cut back, 6 bases at V and 5 bases at J, with 23 bases in the middle. CDR3 size: 16 residues. From germline, CDR1 is MNHEY and CDR2 SVGEGT. This clone appeared once. Sequencing used immunoSEQ multiplex PCR; TCRdb keeps in-frame clones, though not all of them. The profile shows 200,000 to 250,000 clones, 82% of them singletons. The rearrangement links TRBV6-2 or TRBV6-3 to TRBJ2-7; the D gene is possibly TRBD2 (6 bases). The receptor's source is a woman aged 70-85 years with acute or convalescent COVID-19. What was sequenced was peripheral blood. The CDR3 DNA is TGTGCCAGCAGCTCCGGGGAGGTCAGGGCGGTCGACGAGCAGTACTTC. Its protein is CASSSGEVRAVDEQYF.